This T cell receptor (beta chain) comes out of a study of cytomegalovirus exposure and HLA in healthy donors. V shed 9 bases, J shed 5 bases, and the junction held 8 bases outside the gene matches. Germline CDR1 WNHNN, CDR2 SYGVQD (reference sequence). The CDR3 is made up of 14 amino acids. The PCR ran on 60 Vbeta and 13 Jbeta primers. Only in-frame clones appear in the TCRdb table, and some are missing; sequencing was by immunoSEQ multiplex PCR. The data show fewer than 200,000 clones, roughly 79% seen once. Sequencing input: PBMCs. The sequence derives from a woman aged 45-60 years in good health and CMV-seronegative. The chain recombines TRBV10-1 with TRBJ2-1; 9 bases map to TRBD2. DNA for the CDR3: TGCGCCAGTGCATTAGCGGGAGAGAACAATGAGCAGTTCTTC. Residues: CASALAGENNEQFF.